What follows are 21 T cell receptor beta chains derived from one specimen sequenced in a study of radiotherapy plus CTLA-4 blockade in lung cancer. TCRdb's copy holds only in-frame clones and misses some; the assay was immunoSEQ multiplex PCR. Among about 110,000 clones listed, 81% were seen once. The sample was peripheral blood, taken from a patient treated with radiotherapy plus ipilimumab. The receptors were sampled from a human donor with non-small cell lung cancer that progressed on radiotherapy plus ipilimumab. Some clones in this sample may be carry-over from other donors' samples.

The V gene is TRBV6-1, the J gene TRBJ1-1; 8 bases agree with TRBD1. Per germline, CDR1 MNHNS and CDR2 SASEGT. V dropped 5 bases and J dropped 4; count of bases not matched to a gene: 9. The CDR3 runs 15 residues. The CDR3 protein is CASSPRTGLSTEAFF. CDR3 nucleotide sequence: TGTGCCAGCAGTCCAAGGACAGGGTTGTCCACTGAAGCTTTCTTT.

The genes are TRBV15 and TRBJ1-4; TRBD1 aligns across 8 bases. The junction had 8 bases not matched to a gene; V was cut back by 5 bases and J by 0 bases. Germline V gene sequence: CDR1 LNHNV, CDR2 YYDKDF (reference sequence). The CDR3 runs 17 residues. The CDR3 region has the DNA TGTGCCACCAGCGCCCGGGACAGGCGGCCAACTAATGAAAAACTGTTTTTT. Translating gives CATSARDRRPTNEKLFF.

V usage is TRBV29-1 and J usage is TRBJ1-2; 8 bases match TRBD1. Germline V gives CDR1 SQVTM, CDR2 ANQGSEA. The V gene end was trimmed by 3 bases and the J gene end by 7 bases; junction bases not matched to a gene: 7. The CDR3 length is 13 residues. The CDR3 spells CSVEGQGAGGYTF. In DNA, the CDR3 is TGCAGCGTTGAGGGGCAGGGGGCTGGTGGCTACACCTTC.

DNA for the CDR3: TGTGCCAGCAGTTTATCCGGGGTCAGCTCCTATAATTCACCCCTCCACTTT. Protein sequence: CASSLSGVSSYNSPLHF. The V and J genes are TRBV27 and TRBJ1-6; D gene unclear. Germline V lookup: CDR1 MNHEY, CDR2 SMNVEV (reference sequence). V lost 0 bases and J 0 bases, leaving 9 bases between the germline ends. The CDR3 has 17 amino acids.

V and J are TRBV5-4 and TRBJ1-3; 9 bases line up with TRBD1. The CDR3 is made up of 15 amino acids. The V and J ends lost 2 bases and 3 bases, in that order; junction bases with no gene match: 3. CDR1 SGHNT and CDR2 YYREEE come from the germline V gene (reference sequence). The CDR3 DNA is TGTGCCAGCAGCTTAGACAGGGGGATTGGAAACACCATATATTTT. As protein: CASSLDRGIGNTIYF.

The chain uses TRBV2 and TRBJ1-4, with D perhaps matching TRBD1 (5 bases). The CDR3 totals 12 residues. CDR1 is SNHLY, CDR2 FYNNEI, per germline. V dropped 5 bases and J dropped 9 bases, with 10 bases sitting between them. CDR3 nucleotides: TGTGCCAGCAGTTCATGGGGCCAAAAACTGTTTTTT. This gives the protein CASSSWGQKLFF.

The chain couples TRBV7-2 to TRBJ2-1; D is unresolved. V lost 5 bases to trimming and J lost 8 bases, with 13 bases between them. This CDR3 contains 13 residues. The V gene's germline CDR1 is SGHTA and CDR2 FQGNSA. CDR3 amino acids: CASSRTPQYEQFF. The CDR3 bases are TGTGCCAGCAGCAGGACGCCGCAATATGAGCAGTTCTTC.

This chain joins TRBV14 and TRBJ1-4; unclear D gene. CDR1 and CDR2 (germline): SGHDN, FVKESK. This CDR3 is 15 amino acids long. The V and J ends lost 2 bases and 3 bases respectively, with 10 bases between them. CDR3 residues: CASSQPTGANEKLFF. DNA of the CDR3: TGTGCCAGCAGCCAACCAACCGGTGCTAATGAAAAACTGTTTTTT.

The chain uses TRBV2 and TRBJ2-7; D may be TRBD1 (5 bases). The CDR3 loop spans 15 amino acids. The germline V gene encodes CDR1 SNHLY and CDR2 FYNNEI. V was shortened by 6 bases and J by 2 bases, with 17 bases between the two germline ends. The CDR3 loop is CASRTQVWGTYEQYF. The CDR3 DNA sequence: TGTGCCAGCAGGACACAGGTTTGGGGAACCTACGAGCAGTACTTC.

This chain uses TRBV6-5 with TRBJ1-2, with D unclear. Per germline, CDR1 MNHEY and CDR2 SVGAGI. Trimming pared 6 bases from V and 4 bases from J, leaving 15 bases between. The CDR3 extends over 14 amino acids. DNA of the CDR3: TGTGCCAGCAGCTCCCGTTTAGGCGGCTATGGCTACACCTTC. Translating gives CASSSRLGGYGYTF.

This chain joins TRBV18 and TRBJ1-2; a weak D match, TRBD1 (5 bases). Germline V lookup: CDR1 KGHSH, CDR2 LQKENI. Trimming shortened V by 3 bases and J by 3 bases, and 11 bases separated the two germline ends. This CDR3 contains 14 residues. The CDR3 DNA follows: TGTGCCAGCTCACCTGTGGGGGACGACTATGGCTACACCTTC. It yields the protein CASSPVGDDYGYTF.

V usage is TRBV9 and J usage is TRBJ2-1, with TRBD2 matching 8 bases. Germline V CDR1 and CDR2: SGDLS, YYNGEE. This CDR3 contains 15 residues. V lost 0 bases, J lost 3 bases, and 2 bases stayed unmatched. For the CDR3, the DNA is TGTGCCAGCAGCGTAGCGGGACTAGACTACAATGAGCAGTTCTTC. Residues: CASSVAGLDYNEQFF.

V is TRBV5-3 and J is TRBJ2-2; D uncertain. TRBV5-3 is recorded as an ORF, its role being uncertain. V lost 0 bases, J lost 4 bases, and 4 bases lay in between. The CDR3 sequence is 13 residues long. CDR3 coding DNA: TGTGCCAGAAGCTTGGAGTGCACCGGGGAGCTGTTTTTT. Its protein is CARSLECTGELFF.

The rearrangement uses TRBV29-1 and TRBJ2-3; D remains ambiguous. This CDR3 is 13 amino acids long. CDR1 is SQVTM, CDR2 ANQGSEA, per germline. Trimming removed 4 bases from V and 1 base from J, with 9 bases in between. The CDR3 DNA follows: TGCAGCGTTGTACTGGCGGGCACAGATACGCAGTATTTT. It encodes CSVVLAGTDTQYF.

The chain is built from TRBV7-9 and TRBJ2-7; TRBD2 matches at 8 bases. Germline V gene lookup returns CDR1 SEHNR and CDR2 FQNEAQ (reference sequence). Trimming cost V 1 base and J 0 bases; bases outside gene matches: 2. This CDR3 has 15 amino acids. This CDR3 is CASSLVLAGSYEQYF. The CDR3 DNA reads TGTGCCAGCAGCTTAGTTCTAGCGGGCTCCTACGAGCAGTACTTC.

DNA for the CDR3: TGTGCCATCAGTGAGTCCGGACAGACCGGGGAGCTGTTTTTT. Protein product: CAISESGQTGELFF. The chain recombines TRBV10-3 with TRBJ2-2; tentative D call: TRBD1 (6 bases). The CDR3 has 14 amino acids. The germline V gene has CDR1 ENHRY and CDR2 SYGVKD. V was pared by 0 bases and J by 5 bases, with 7 bases between.

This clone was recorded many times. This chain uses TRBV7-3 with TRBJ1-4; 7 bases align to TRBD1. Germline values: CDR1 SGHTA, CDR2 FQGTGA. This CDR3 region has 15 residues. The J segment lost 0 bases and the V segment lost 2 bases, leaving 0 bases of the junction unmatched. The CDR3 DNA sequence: TGTGCCAGCAGCTTACAGGGGGCAACTAATGAAAAACTGTTTTTT. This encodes CASSLQGATNEKLFF.

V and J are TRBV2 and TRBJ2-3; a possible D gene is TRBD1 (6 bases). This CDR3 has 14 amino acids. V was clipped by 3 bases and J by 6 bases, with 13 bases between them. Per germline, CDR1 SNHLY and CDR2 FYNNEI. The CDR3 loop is CASSEGAWSDTQYF. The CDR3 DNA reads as TGTGCCAGCAGTGAGGGGGCTTGGTCGGATACGCAGTATTTT.

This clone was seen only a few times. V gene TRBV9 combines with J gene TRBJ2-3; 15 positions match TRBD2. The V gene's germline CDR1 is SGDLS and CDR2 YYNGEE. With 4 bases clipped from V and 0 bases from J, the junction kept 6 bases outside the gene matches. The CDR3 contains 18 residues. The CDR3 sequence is CASSPRTSGGVSTDTQYF. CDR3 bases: TGTGCCAGCAGCCCCCGGACTAGCGGGGGGGTTAGCACAGATACGCAGTATTTT. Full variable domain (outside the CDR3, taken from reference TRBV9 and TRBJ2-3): DSGVTQTPKHLITATGQRVTLRCSPRSGDLSVYWYQQSLDQGLQFLIQYYNGEERAKGNILERFSAQQFPDLHSELNLSSLELGDSALYFCASSPRTSGGVSTDTQYFGPGTRLTVL.

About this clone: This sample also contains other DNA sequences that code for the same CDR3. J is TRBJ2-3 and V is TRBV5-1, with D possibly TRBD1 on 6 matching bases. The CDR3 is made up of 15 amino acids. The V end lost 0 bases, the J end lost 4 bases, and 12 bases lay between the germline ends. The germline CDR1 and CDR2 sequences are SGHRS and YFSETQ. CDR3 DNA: TGCGCCAGCAGCTTGGGGGTGGGGGCGGCAGATACGCAGTATTTT. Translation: CASSLGVGAADTQYF.

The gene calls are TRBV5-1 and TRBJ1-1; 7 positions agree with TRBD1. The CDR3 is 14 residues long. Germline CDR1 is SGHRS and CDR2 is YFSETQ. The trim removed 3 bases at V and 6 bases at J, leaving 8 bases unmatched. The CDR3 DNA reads TGCGCCAGCAGCTCGGGGGACAGCGGTGCTGAAGCTTTCTTT. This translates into CASSSGDSGAEAFF.